Presented here are 14 T cell receptor beta chains from one specimen sequenced in a study of blood T cell repertoires in COVID-19. This table comes from immunoSEQ multiplex PCR, and its TCRdb copy is limited to in-frame clones, with some not included. The sample contains about 260,000 clones, 75% to 90% of which appear only once. The sequencing sample was made of PBMCs or T cells enriched from blood (not recorded which). These receptor sequences come from a woman aged 25-40 years with acute COVID-19.

This chain joins TRBV28 and TRBJ2-7; 15 nucleotides align to TRBD2. V was pared by 4 bases and J by 0 bases, with 10 bases of the junction left unmatched. The CDR3 sequence is 19 residues long. Looked up from germline, CDR1 is MDHEN and CDR2 is SYDVKM. The CDR3 reads CASSSWTSGREQSSYEQYF. The CDR3 bases are TGTGCCAGCAGTTCGTGGACTAGCGGGAGGGAACAGAGCTCCTACGAGCAGTACTTC.

The chain has TRBV27 and TRBJ2-1; 10 bases are shared with TRBD1. Germline assignment: CDR1 MNHEY and CDR2 SMNVEV (reference sequence). This CDR3 spans 15 amino acids. V trimming: 7 bases; J trimming: 4 bases; junction bases outside the gene matches: 7. The CDR3 protein is CASTPGTGVYNEQFF. For the CDR3, the DNA is TGTGCCAGCACCCCCGGGACAGGGGTATACAATGAGCAGTTCTTC.

This clone appeared once. V usage is TRBV5-1 and J usage is TRBJ1-4; the D is unclear. CDR3 length equals 15 residues. The germline V and J ends were trimmed by 2 bases and 0 bases, with 8 bases remaining between them. Germline CDR1 and CDR2: SGHRS and YFSETQ. CDR3 residues: CASSFGTATNEKLFF. CDR3 in DNA: TGCGCCAGCAGCTTCGGAACAGCAACTAATGAAAAACTGTTTTTT.

The chain uses TRBV5-1 and TRBJ2-7; the match to TRBD2 covers 10 bases. V was clipped by 7 bases and J by 1 base; unmatched bases: 11. The CDR3 consists of 16 residues. Germline-derived CDR1 and CDR2 are SGHRS and YFSETQ. The CDR3 protein is CASSPPGLAKSYEQYF. The DNA of the CDR3 is TGCGCCAGCTCCCCCCCGGGACTAGCGAAATCCTACGAGCAGTACTTC.

The V gene is TRBV29-1, the J gene TRBJ2-7; D is possibly TRBD1 (6 bases). Germline V lookup: CDR1 SQVTM, CDR2 ANQGSEA. There are 12 residues in the CDR3. The V end lost 5 bases, the J end lost 3 bases, and 11 bases lay between the germline ends. The DNA for the CDR3 is TGCAGCGTTCTGGACAGCGGCTACGAGCAGTACTTC. This encodes CSVLDSGYEQYF.

This chain links TRBV28 with TRBJ1-3; D is perhaps TRBD1 (5 bases). V was pared by 5 bases and J by 7 bases, with 15 bases between. The CDR3 extends over 14 amino acids. Germline values: CDR1 MDHEN, CDR2 SYDVKM. The CDR3 is CASSLRGGLNTIYF. CDR3 in DNA: TGTGCCAGCAGTCTACGCGGGGGTTTGAACACCATATATTTT.

The chain employs TRBV10-2 and TRBJ2-7; the D gene is possibly TRBD2 (7 bases). The germline V gene encodes CDR1 WSHSY and CDR2 SAAADI. The length of the CDR3 is 13 residues. The V gene lost 9 bases and the J gene lost 4 bases, with 16 bases spanning the gap. CDR3: CARGGTLVYEQYF. CDR3 nucleotides: TGCGCCAGGGGGGGGACACTTGTATACGAGCAGTACTTC.

The chain recombines TRBV28 with TRBJ1-1, with D possibly matching TRBD1 (5 bases). CDR1 is MDHEN, CDR2 SYDVKM, per germline. CDR3 size: 14 residues. V was clipped by 5 bases and J by 4 bases, with 14 bases between them. The CDR3 is CASSLQTDLTEAFF. For the CDR3, the DNA is TGTGCCAGCAGTCTTCAGACAGATCTCACTGAAGCTTTCTTT. Drawing the rest from reference TRBV28 and TRBJ1-1, the complete variable domain is DVKVTQSSRYLVKRTGEKVFLECVQDMDHENMFWYRQDPGLGLRLIYFSYDVKMKEKGDIPEGYSVSREKKERFSLILESASTNQTSMYLCASSLQTDLTEAFFGQGTRLTVV.

The chain couples TRBV19 to TRBJ1-5; D gene unclear. The CDR3 consists of 13 residues. V dropped 8 bases and J dropped 7 bases, with 15 bases sitting between them. Germline V gene sequence: CDR1 LNHDA, CDR2 SQIVND (reference sequence). Written as DNA, the CDR3 is TGTGCCAGTGGTGAGGCGCCTGGCCAGCCCCAGCATTTT. Its translation: CASGEAPGQPQHF.

This rearrangement joins TRBV13 to TRBJ2-3; D possibly corresponds to TRBD1 (6 bases). The CDR3 runs to 16 residues. The germline gives CDR1 PRHDT, CDR2 FYEKMQ (reference sequence). Trimming removed 5 bases from V and 3 bases from J, with 18 bases in between. The CDR3: CASSGGLQGTTDTQYF. The CDR3 coding sequence is TGTGCCAGCAGCGGCGGGTTACAGGGAACGACAGATACGCAGTATTTT.

V gene TRBV6-2 or TRBV6-3 combines with J gene TRBJ2-1; D possibly corresponds to TRBD2 (6 bases). From germline, CDR1 is MNHEY and CDR2 SVGEGT. V lost 5 bases, J lost 1 base, and 12 bases lay in between. This CDR3 spans 15 amino acids. The CDR3 loop is CASSLEAGSYNEQFF. The CDR3 coding sequence is TGTGCCAGCAGTCTAGAGGCGGGGTCCTACAATGAGCAGTTCTTC.

The gene calls are TRBV27 and TRBJ2-1; TRBD2 aligns across 11 bases. Germline V gene sequence: CDR1 MNHEY, CDR2 SMNVEV (reference sequence). CDR3 size: 15 residues. V was clipped by 5 bases and J by 7 bases; unmatched bases: 7. The CDR3 sequence: CASSIAGGPGNEQFF. The CDR3 DNA follows: TGTGCCAGCAGTATAGCGGGAGGGCCGGGGAATGAGCAGTTCTTC.

The chain has TRBV3-1 (or the pseudogene TRBV3-2) and TRBJ2-7; D is unclear. CDR1 is LGHDT and CDR2 is YNNKEL in the germline V gene (reference sequence). Trimming cost V 0 bases and J 0 bases, with 12 bases left between them. This CDR3 is 16 amino acids long. CDR3 in amino acids: CASSQDTSAISYEQYF. The CDR3 bases are TGTGCCAGCAGCCAAGATACGAGCGCCATCTCCTACGAGCAGTACTTC.

This chain uses TRBV4-1 with TRBJ2-7, with 8 bases matching TRBD1. After removal of 3 bases from V and 3 bases from J, the junction contained 4 bases not matched to a gene. CDR3 length equals 14 residues. CDR1 MGHRA and CDR2 YSYEKL come from the germline V gene. The CDR3 nucleotides are TGCGCCAGCAGCCACCTGGACAGGGACTACGAGCAGTACTTC. Its protein is CASSHLDRDYEQYF.